Presented here are 9 T cell receptor beta chains from one specimen sequenced in a study of identical twins. A single record per CDR3 protein comes from TCRdb applying MiXCR to the 5' RACE reads. The table lists 420,000 or so distinct CDR3 sequences, approximately 17% of them singletons. Sequences were obtained from naive T cells sorted from blood. These receptors were collected from a man between 50 and 59 years old in good health.

This clonotype has ten or more counts. This chain connects TRBV29-1 to TRBJ2-1; D unresolved. The germline gives CDR1 SQVTM, CDR2 ANQGSEA. Trimming took 1 base from V and 0 from J, leaving 4 bases between them. The length of the CDR3 is 13 residues. The CDR3 bases are TGCAGCGTTGAAGCGAGCTCCTACAATGAGCAGTTCTTC. It codes for CSVEASSYNEQFF.

This clonotype occurred a few times. The V gene is TRBV6-6, the J gene TRBJ1-1; no reliable D call. The V end was cut by 1 base, the J end by 8 bases, with 11 bases between. This CDR3 has 13 residues. CDR1 and CDR2 from the germline V gene are MNHNY and SVGAGI (reference sequence). CDR3: CASSYFIGTEAFF. The DNA of the CDR3 is TGTGCCAGCAGTTACTTTATCGGCACCGAAGCTTTCTTT.

This sequence joins TRBV18 and TRBJ1-4; no reliable D call. Germline V gene data show CDR1 as KGHSH and CDR2 as LQKENI. Trimming removed 3 bases from V and 0 bases from J, with 14 bases in between. The CDR3 spans 17 residues. The CDR3 coding sequence is TGTGCCAGCTCACCCCTCCCGATGGGCCCAACTAATGAAAAACTGTTTTTT. Encoded protein: CASSPLPMGPTNEKLFF.

This clonotype was detected once. This chain uses TRBV20-1 with TRBJ2-1; 7 nucleotides align to TRBD2. Germline V gene lookup returns CDR1 DFQATT and CDR2 SNEGSKA (reference sequence). The CDR3 extends over 15 amino acids. V gave up 4 bases and J gave up 0 bases; unmatched junction bases: 6. In nucleotides, the CDR3 is TGCAGTGCTATAGGACTAGTTGGCTCCTACAATGAGCAGTTCTTC. Encoded protein: CSAIGLVGSYNEQFF.

This clonotype was observed many times. This sequence joins TRBV6-1 and TRBJ2-5; no clear D gene. Looked up from germline, CDR1 is MNHNS and CDR2 is SASEGT. V lost 3 bases to trimming and J lost 3 bases, with 20 bases between them. This CDR3 has 17 amino acids. The CDR3: CASSEVMRSGYEETQYF. In nucleotides, the CDR3 is TGTGCCAGCAGTGAGGTTATGAGGTCCGGATATGAAGAGACCCAGTACTTC.

CDR3: CSASGTRRSPLHF. The CDR3 coding sequence is TGCAGTGCGTCCGGGACACGAAGATCACCCCTCCACTTT. The chain recombines TRBV20-1 with TRBJ1-6; the D gene is possibly TRBD1 (6 bases). The CDR3 extends over 13 amino acids. Trimming removed 6 bases from V and 10 bases from J, with 16 bases in between. Germline V gene sequence: CDR1 DFQATT, CDR2 SNEGSKA (reference sequence).

This clonotype was detected a few times. The chain joins TRBV6-1 to TRBJ1-3; no clear D gene. Germline-derived CDR1 and CDR2 are MNHNS and SASEGT. The V gene lost 6 bases and the J gene lost 0 bases, with 15 bases spanning the gap. This CDR3 spans 16 amino acids. DNA of the CDR3: TGTGCCAGCAGCTGGGGTGGCCGAAACTCTGGAAACACCATATATTTT. Protein: CASSWGGRNSGNTIYF.

The chain employs TRBV27 and TRBJ2-1, with TRBD2 matching 11 bases. Germline values: CDR1 MNHEY, CDR2 SMNVEV (reference sequence). CDR3 size: 19 residues. J lost 3 bases, V lost 2 bases, and 12 bases had no gene match. This CDR3 reads CASSLGASGRLGGYNEQFF. The CDR3 nucleotides read TGTGCCAGCAGTTTAGGGGCTAGCGGGAGGCTGGGGGGCTACAATGAGCAGTTCTTC.

The chain couples TRBV4-1 to TRBJ2-1, with 14 bases aligning to TRBD2. V was pared by 4 bases and J by 0 bases, with 5 bases of the junction left unmatched. The CDR3 runs to 18 residues. CDR1 MGHRA and CDR2 YSYEKL come from the germline V gene. This CDR3 reads CASSPGLAGVPSYNEQFF. DNA for the CDR3: TGCGCCAGCAGCCCGGGACTAGCGGGGGTCCCCTCCTACAATGAGCAGTTCTTC.